This T cell receptor beta chain was retrieved from a study of monozygotic twins with inflammatory bowel disease. TCRdb reanalyzed the 5' RACE reads and collapses them to one entry per CDR3 protein, without DNA. The listing records 120,000 to 150,000 distinct CDR3 sequences. Study outcomes and limitations: For IBD, no single strong associated signal or clonotype was supported.

In the case of this clonotype: Its antigen is currently unknown.

The receptor was isolated from a human donor with ulcerative colitis or Crohn's disease, or a healthy co-twin of an affected twin (not recorded which). Sample: blood.

Here the CDR3 reads CASSPPGQVVNQPQYF. The chain links TRBV6-2 or TRBV6-3 to TRBJ1-5; TCRdb selects TRBD1, and the lack of DNA leaves this call unchecked. CDR1 and CDR2 from the germline V gene are MNHEY and SVGEGT. This CDR3 is 16 amino acids long.